Shown below are 23 T cell receptor beta chains from a single sample sequenced in a study of a mutant IDH1 vaccine in newly diagnosed glioma. The data were produced by immunoSEQ multiplex PCR, yet TCRdb's version contains in-frame clones alone and is incomplete. The top ten hold more than 12% of the sample, which has some 40,000 clones, roughly 80% seen once. Time point denoted: week 11, during vaccination. Each dose delivered 300 ug of mutant IDH1 20-mer peptide subcutaneously with imiquimod. These receptors have no identified antigens. The material was peripheral blood mononuclear cells (PBMCs), obtained from a glioma patient whose treatment included an IDH1 peptide vaccine. The receptors come from a woman in her twenties or thirties with glioma. Some clones in this sample may be carry-over from other donors' samples.

The rearrangement links TRBV10-2 to TRBJ2-7; D is uncertain. The CDR3 has 13 amino acids. The V end lost 8 bases, the J end lost 7 bases, and 18 bases lay between the germline ends. Germline CDR1 and CDR2: WSHSY and SAAADI. The CDR3 here is CASAPRAVGEQYF. CDR3 nucleotides: TGCGCCAGCGCTCCAAGGGCCGTTGGTGAGCAGTACTTC.

This sequence joins TRBV5-6 and TRBJ1-2, with TRBD1 as a possible D gene (6 bases). The germline V gene encodes CDR1 SGHDT and CDR2 YYEEEE. V was clipped by 4 bases and J by 7 bases, with 14 bases between them. The CDR3 covers 13 residues. CDR3 sequence: CASSPQGGSGYTF. DNA of the CDR3: TGTGCCAGCAGCCCACAGGGAGGCAGTGGCTACACCTTC.

This rearrangement joins TRBV7-2 to TRBJ2-1; D assignment may be TRBD1 or TRBD2 (6 bases each). With 5 bases removed from V and 7 bases from J, the gap between germline ends came to 21 bases. The germline CDR1 and CDR2 sequences are SGHTA and FQGNSA. The CDR3 extends over 16 amino acids. DNA of the CDR3: TGTGCCAGCAGCAGAGGGGGGATCCTAGGAGGAAATGAGCAGTTCTTC. Translated, it gives CASSRGGILGGNEQFF.

The gene calls are TRBV6-5 and TRBJ2-3, with 12 bases that match TRBD2. The CDR3 is 15 amino acids. The germline V gene has CDR1 MNHEY and CDR2 SVGAGI. The V gene end was trimmed by 2 bases and the J gene end by 5 bases; junction bases not matched to a gene: 2. CDR3 sequence reads: CASSYRGLAGDTQYF. In DNA, the CDR3 is TGTGCCAGCAGTTACCGGGGACTAGCGGGAGATACGCAGTATTTT.

V is TRBV27 and J is TRBJ2-3; D is ambiguous. The CDR3 extends over 15 amino acids. Deletions cut 4 bases from V and 2 bases from J, with 13 bases between. From germline, CDR1 is MNHEY and CDR2 SMNVEV (reference sequence). The CDR3 sequence is CASSSGRTYTDTQYF. Written as DNA, the CDR3 is TGTGCCAGCAGTTCCGGCAGAACCTACACAGATACGCAGTATTTT.

The V gene is TRBV7-2, the J gene TRBJ2-2; D is unresolved. V lost 5 bases and J lost 4, with 11 bases in between. Germline V CDR1 and CDR2: SGHTA, FQGNSA. The length of the CDR3 is 14 residues. The CDR3 nucleotides read TGTGCCAGCAGCCAGTACGCGGTCACCGGGGAGCTGTTTTTT. Residues: CASSQYAVTGELFF.

The V call is TRBV7-6, the J call TRBJ2-3, with 9 bases lining up with TRBD1. CDR3 length: 20 amino acids. V was clipped by 5 bases and J by 2 bases; unmatched bases: 20. Germline CDR1 reads SGHVS; CDR2 reads FNYEAQ. The chain's CDR3 is CASSVTPVPGQGPNTDTQYF. The CDR3 DNA sequence: TGTGCCAGCAGCGTGACCCCGGTCCCGGGACAGGGACCTAACACAGATACGCAGTATTTT.

The sample holds a few counts of this clone. The rearrangement joins TRBV2 to TRBJ1-4; D is perhaps TRBD1 (5 bases). V gave up 3 bases and J gave up 2 bases, with 10 bases separating them. Per the germline V gene, CDR1 is SNHLY and CDR2 is FYNNEI. CDR3 length: 15 amino acids. DNA for the CDR3: TGTGCCAGCAGTGACCCGGGACGGACTAATGAAAAACTGTTTTTT. Its translation is CASSDPGRTNEKLFF.

The chain combines TRBV5-5 with TRBJ2-3, with 8 bases aligning to TRBD2. The trim removed 2 bases at V and 2 bases at J, leaving 1 base unmatched. CDR1 is SGHKS and CDR2 is YYEKEE in the germline V gene (reference sequence). This CDR3 region has 14 residues. CDR3 loop: CASSFSGNTDTQYF. The CDR3 region has the DNA TGTGCCAGCAGCTTTAGCGGGAACACAGATACGCAGTATTTT. The full variable domain, in which reference TRBV5-5 and TRBJ2-3 provide the parts outside the CDR3, is DAGVTQSPTHLIKTRGQQVTLRCSPISGHKSVSWYQQVLGQGPQFIFQYYEKEERGRGNFPDRFSARQFPNYSSELNVNALLLGDSALYLCASSFSGNTDTQYFGPGTRLTVL.

This rearrangement joins TRBV19 to TRBJ1-2, with no clear D. Germline V CDR1 and CDR2: LNHDA, SQIVND (reference sequence). The CDR3 totals 15 residues. Trimming left V 2 bases short and J 0 bases short, with 10 bases between. The CDR3, as DNA: TGTGCCAGTAGTATATATAAGCCAGCTAACTATGGCTACACCTTC. Residues: CASSIYKPANYGYTF.

The J gene is TRBJ2-7, the V gene TRBV5-1, with D perhaps assigned TRBD1 or TRBD2 (5 bases each). V was pared by 0 bases and J by 7 bases, with 14 bases between. This CDR3 has 14 residues. Germline values: CDR1 SGHRS, CDR2 YFSETQ. This chain's CDR3 is CASSLDGDLGEQYF. The CDR3 DNA is TGCGCCAGCAGCTTGGATGGGGACCTAGGGGAGCAGTACTTC.

The chain carries TRBV2 and TRBJ2-5; 7 bases match TRBD1. The V gene end was trimmed by 4 bases and the J gene end by 5 bases; junction bases not matched to a gene: 4. Per the germline V gene, CDR1 is SNHLY and CDR2 is FYNNEI. This CDR3 has 13 amino acids. The CDR3 loop reads CASSVDRDETQYF. The CDR3 nucleotides are TGTGCCAGCAGTGTCGACAGGGACGAGACCCAGTACTTC.

The chain couples TRBV4-1 to TRBJ2-7; D gene unclear. CDR3 length: 16 amino acids. V dropped 3 bases and J dropped 0 bases, with 15 bases sitting between them. Germline values: CDR1 MGHRA, CDR2 YSYEKL. CDR3 loop: CASSQQDLISSYEQYF. The CDR3 coding sequence is TGCGCCAGCAGCCAGCAGGACCTTATCAGCTCCTACGAGCAGTACTTC.

The CDR3 here is CASTLLGGPQETQYF. The CDR3 DNA follows: TGTGCCAGCACCCTACTGGGGGGACCCCAAGAGACCCAGTACTTC. The chain employs TRBV6-6 and TRBJ2-5, with D tentatively TRBD2 (6 bases). Germline assignment: CDR1 MNHNY and CDR2 SVGAGI (reference sequence). This CDR3 comprises 15 residues. V was clipped by 7 bases and J by 1 base, with 16 bases between them.

The V gene is TRBV29-1, the J gene TRBJ2-1; 8 positions agree with TRBD1. Looked up from germline, CDR1 is SQVTM and CDR2 is ANQGSEA. The CDR3 spans 13 residues. The V and J ends lost 1 base and 6 bases, in that order; junction bases with no gene match: 2. Here the CDR3 reads CSVEVGQGNEQFF. The DNA of the CDR3 is TGCAGCGTTGAAGTTGGACAGGGCAATGAGCAGTTCTTC.

This sequence joins TRBV5-4 and TRBJ2-7; D is perhaps TRBD2 (5 bases). The CDR3 sequence is 14 residues long. Looked up from germline, CDR1 is SGHNT and CDR2 is YYREEE (reference sequence). Trimming took 3 bases from V and 8 from J, leaving 18 bases between them. The CDR3 coding sequence is TGTGCCAGCAGCTCCGGACTGGACCGGTACCAGCAGTACTTC. It yields the protein CASSSGLDRYQQYF.

The rearrangement links TRBV19 to TRBJ1-2; D gene uncertain. This CDR3 has 15 residues. The V end was cut by 5 bases, the J end by 1 base, with 14 bases between. Per the germline V gene, CDR1 is LNHDA and CDR2 is SQIVND (reference sequence). The CDR3 protein is CASSPRPGVNYGYTF. In DNA form, the CDR3 reads TGTGCCAGTAGTCCAAGGCCGGGAGTTAACTATGGCTACACCTTC.

The chain couples TRBV9 to TRBJ1-1; D is uncertain. Germline assignment: CDR1 SGDLS and CDR2 YYNGEE. V gave up 0 bases and J gave up 7 bases, with 4 bases separating them. The CDR3 runs to 11 residues. The CDR3 reads CASSVGGEAFF. DNA of the CDR3: TGTGCCAGCAGCGTAGGTGGTGAAGCTTTCTTT.

Regarding this clone: Sequence at one end of the junction differs from germline and may be a read error. The chain combines TRBV7-3 with TRBJ2-5; the D gene is possibly TRBD2 (6 bases). Germline V gene data show CDR1 as SGHTA and CDR2 as FQGTGA. There are 13 residues in the CDR3. The CDR3 loop reads CASSLTAGGTQYF. CDR3 nucleotides: TGTGCCAGCAGCCTAACGGCCGGGGGGACCCAGTACTTC.

In this sample, this clone turned up once. The rearrangement joins TRBV5-6 to TRBJ2-7; TRBD2 agrees at 7 bases. CDR1 and CDR2 from the germline V gene are SGHDT and YYEEEE. The CDR3 length is 12 residues. The ends lost 0 bases at V and 6 bases at J; junction bases unmatched: 0. CDR3 sequence reads: CASSLAGGEQYF. The DNA for the CDR3 is TGTGCCAGCAGCTTGGCGGGGGGCGAGCAGTACTTC.

This clone was picked up a small number of times. Here the CDR3 reads CASSHATGGNTEAFF. CDR3 coding DNA: TGCGCCAGCAGCCACGCAACAGGGGGCAACACTGAAGCTTTCTTT. V gene TRBV4-1 combines with J gene TRBJ1-1; 9 bases align to TRBD1. Germline-derived CDR1 and CDR2 are MGHRA and YSYEKL. J lost 2 bases, V lost 3 bases, and 4 bases had no gene match. The CDR3 is made up of 15 amino acids.

Concerning this clone itself: One end of the junction is discordant with germline, which a read error may explain. V usage is TRBV4-2 and J usage is TRBJ2-7; TRBD2 agrees at 8 bases. The CDR3 sequence is 15 residues long. The germline gives CDR1 LGHNA, CDR2 YNFKEQ. CDR3 sequence reads: CASSQDKSGRSILDF. The CDR3, as DNA: TGTGCCAGCAGCCAAGATAAAAGCGGGAGATCGATCTTGGACTTC.

This chain joins TRBV7-6 and TRBJ1-2; D not certain. The CDR3 is 15 amino acids. Trimming pared 1 base from V and 7 bases from J, leaving 16 bases between. Germline assignment: CDR1 SGHVS and CDR2 FNYEAQ. CDR3 sequence: CASSLVGSGRGGYTF. The CDR3 nucleotides are TGTGCCAGCAGCTTAGTTGGGTCCGGACGAGGTGGCTACACCTTC.